Listed below are T cell receptor beta chains from one sample, sequenced in a study of cytomegalovirus exposure and HLA in healthy donors. Clones were sequenced by immunoSEQ multiplex PCR, and TCRdb holds only the in-frame ones, with some missing. The sample records tens of thousands of clones, over 65% being singletons. Sequencing input: PBMCs. These TCRs come from a woman aged 40 to 50 in good health and CMV-seropositive. Both conserved end residues are part of each CDR3. D genes are given only for firm matches. Not every row has a clone size; where given, it reads once, few, many or a size class.

d_call	j_call	clone_size	v_call	cdr3_aa	cdr3_nt
-	TRBJ2-1	-	TRBV7-2	CASSLWYPFRGSYNEQFF	TGTGCCAGCAGCTTATGGTATCCGTTTCGCGGCTCCTACAATGAGCAGTTCTTC
TRBD2	TRBJ2-7	-	TRBV7-9	CASSPPIAGEVYEQYF	TGTGCCAGCAGCCCACCTATAGCGGGAGAGGTCTACGAGCAGTACTTC
TRBD1	TRBJ1-2	few	TRBV9	CASSARDRGRNGYTF	TGTGCCAGCAGCGCCCGGGACAGGGGACGTAATGGCTACACCTTC
TRBD1	TRBJ2-7	-	TRBV9	CASSITTDRVHEQYF	TGTGCCAGCAGCATTACAACCGACAGGGTCCACGAGCAGTACTTC
TRBD1	TRBJ1-5	-	TRBV6-6	CASIDRGMAQHF	TGTGCCAGCATCGACAGGGGGATGGCCCAGCATTTT
TRBD2	TRBJ2-2	-	TRBV7-9	CASSFRTSGRKSGELFF	TGTGCCAGCAGCTTCCGGACTAGCGGGAGAAAAAGCGGGGAGCTGTTTTTT
-	TRBJ2-7	-	TRBV2	CASSLQGTYYEQYF	TGTGCCAGCAGTCTTCAAGGGACATACTACGAGCAGTACTTC
TRBD1	TRBJ2-7	once	TRBV11-3	CASSPWDRDREQYF	TGTGCCAGCAGCCCATGGGACAGGGATCGCGAGCAGTACTTC
-	TRBJ2-1	-	TRBV9	CASSVAPFTHNEQFF	TGTGCCAGCAGCGTAGCTCCTTTTACTCACAATGAGCAGTTCTTC
-	TRBJ1-2	-	TRBV7-8	CASSVQLSNYGYTF	TGTGCCAGCAGCGTACAGCTGTCTAACTATGGCTACACCTTC
TRBD2	TRBJ2-1	once	TRBV9	CASSVGTSGINEQFF	TGTGCCAGCAGCGTAGGGACTAGCGGCATCAATGAGCAGTTCTTC
-	TRBJ1-3	-	TRBV13	CASSFQGTGNTIYF	TGTGCCAGCAGCTTTCAGGGGACTGGAAACACCATATATTTT
TRBD1	TRBJ2-1	-	TRBV19	CASRQGSNEQFF	TGTGCCAGTCGACAGGGAAGTAATGAGCAGTTCTTC
-	TRBJ2-3	few	TRBV6-6	CASSGTQGVMTDTQYF	TGTGCCAGCAGTGGTACGCAAGGGGTAATGACAGATACGCAGTATTTT
TRBD2	TRBJ2-2	-	TRBV5-4	CASSPREGLRGELFF	TGTGCCAGCAGTCCTCGGGAGGGCTTAAGGGGGGAGCTGTTTTTT
-	TRBJ2-1	-	TRBV18	CASSPPSQRNNEQFF	TGTGCCAGCTCACCTCCATCACAAAGAAACAATGAGCAGTTCTTC
-	TRBJ2-3	-	TRBV9	CASTRITSTDTQYF	TGTGCCAGCACCCGTATTACTAGCACAGATACGCAGTATTTT
TRBD2	TRBJ2-7	-	TRBV5-4	CASSPEAGGLEQYF	TGTGCCAGCAGCCCCGAGGCGGGAGGGCTGGAGCAGTACTTC